The clone carrying this T cell receptor (beta chain) has only a few counts. Its antigen remains unknown. The data originate from a study of cytomegalovirus exposure and HLA in healthy donors. Study-wide results and limits: A list of 164 TCR beta chains associated with cytomegalovirus was given. Most CMV-associated TCR beta chains were later found to appear HLA-restricted. The dataset shows that most TCR sequences were rare, while some public TCRs occurred in many donors.

V shed 4 bases and J shed 5 bases, with 15 bases lying between them. CDR1 GTSNPN and CDR2 SVGIG come from the germline V gene (reference sequence). The CDR3 loop spans 14 amino acids. Amplification used 60 Vbeta primers and 13 Jbeta primers. Per the original data handling: Later, 65 million to 90 million unique TCR beta chains were counted in an analysis, and approximately 10 million of them were shared. Produced via immunoSEQ multiplex PCR; TCRdb's table is partial and in-frame only. The V and J calls and the clone size are those of that table, but D and trimming were determined from the DNA. This table holds 110,000 or so clones, 81% found once.

The receptor's source is a woman aged 40 to 50 in good health and CMV-seronegative. The chain links TRBV30 to TRBJ1-5; unclear D gene. The sequenced sample was PBMCs. The CDR3 reads CAWIGVADDQPQHF. In DNA, the CDR3 is TGTGCCTGGATCGGGGTGGCAGATGATCAGCCCCAGCATTTT.